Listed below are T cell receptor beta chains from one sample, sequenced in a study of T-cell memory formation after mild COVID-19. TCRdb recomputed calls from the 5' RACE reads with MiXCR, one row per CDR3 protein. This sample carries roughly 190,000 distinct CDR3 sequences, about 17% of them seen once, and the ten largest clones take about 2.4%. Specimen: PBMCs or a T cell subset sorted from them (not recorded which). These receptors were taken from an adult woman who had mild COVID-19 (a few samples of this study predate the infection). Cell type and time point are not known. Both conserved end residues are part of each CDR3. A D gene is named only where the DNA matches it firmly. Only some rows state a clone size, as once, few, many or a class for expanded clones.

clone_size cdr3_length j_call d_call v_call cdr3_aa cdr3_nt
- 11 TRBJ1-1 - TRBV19 CASKLYAEAFF TGTGCCAGTAAGCTCTATGCCGAAGCTTTCTTT
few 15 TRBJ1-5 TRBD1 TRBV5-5 CASSYADRGRQPQHF TGTGCCAGCAGCTATGCGGACAGGGGGCGTCAGCCCCAGCATTTT
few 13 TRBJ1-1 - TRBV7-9 CASSERQNTEAFF TGTGCCAGCAGCGAACGCCAGAACACTGAAGCTTTCTTT
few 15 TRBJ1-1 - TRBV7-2 CASCTGGQRNTEAFF TGTGCCAGCTGTACGGGGGGTCAACGGAACACTGAAGCTTTCTTT
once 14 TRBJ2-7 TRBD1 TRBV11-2 CASSSLRDRGEQYF TGTGCCAGCAGCTCACTACGGGACAGGGGGGAGCAGTACTTC
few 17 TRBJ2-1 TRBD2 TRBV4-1 CASSQRLAGEKYNEQFF TGCGCCAGCAGCCAACGACTAGCGGGAGAAAAGTACAATGAGCAGTTCTTC
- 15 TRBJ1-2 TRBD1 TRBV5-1 CASSSFDRADGGYTF TGCGCCAGCAGCTCGTTTGACAGGGCAGATGGTGGCTACACCTTC
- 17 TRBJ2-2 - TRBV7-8 CASSNIMFRESTGELFF TGTGCCAGCAGTAATATAATGTTCCGGGAGAGCACCGGGGAGCTGTTTTTT
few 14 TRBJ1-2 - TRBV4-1 CASSHPPTGYGYTF TGCGCCAGCAGCCATCCTCCAACGGGCTATGGCTACACCTTC
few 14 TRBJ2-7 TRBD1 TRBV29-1 CSVPTGQSPYEQYF TGCAGCGTCCCGACGGGACAGAGCCCCTACGAGCAGTACTTC
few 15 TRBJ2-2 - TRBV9 CASSVEVGRTGELFF TGTGCCAGCAGCGTAGAGGTGGGGCGGACCGGGGAGCTGTTTTTT
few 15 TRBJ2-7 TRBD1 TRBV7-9 CASSFSGTGNDEQYF TGTGCCAGCAGCTTCTCCGGGACAGGGAACGACGAGCAGTACTTC
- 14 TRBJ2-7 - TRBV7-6 CASSLSSQGREQYF TGTGCCAGCAGCCTCTCCAGCCAGGGGCGCGAGCAGTACTTC
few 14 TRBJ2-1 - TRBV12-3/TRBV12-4 CASSLGASYNEQFF TGTGCCAGCAGTTTAGGGGCCTCCTACAATGAGCAGTTCTTC
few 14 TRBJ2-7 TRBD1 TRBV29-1 CSVEDRDRNYEQYF TGCAGCGTTGAAGACCGGGACAGGAACTACGAGCAGTACTTC
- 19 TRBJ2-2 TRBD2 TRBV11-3 CASSFPRTSGRADTGELFF TGTGCCAGCAGCTTCCCCCGGACTAGCGGGAGGGCCGACACCGGGGAGCTGTTTTTT
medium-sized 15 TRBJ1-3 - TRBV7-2 CASSTRRSSGNTIYF TGTGCCAGCAGCACCCGACGCAGCTCTGGAAACACCATATATTTT
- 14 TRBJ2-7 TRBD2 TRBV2 CASSERGTRYEQYF TGTGCCAGCAGCGAGCGGGGGACTCGCTACGAGCAGTACTTC
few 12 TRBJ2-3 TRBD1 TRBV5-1 CASSPRGDTQYF TGCGCCAGCAGCCCCAGGGGGGATACGCAGTATTTT
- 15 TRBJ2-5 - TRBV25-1 CASVRGSIHKETQYF TGTGCCAGCGTCCGTGGGAGCATCCATAAAGAGACCCAGTACTTC
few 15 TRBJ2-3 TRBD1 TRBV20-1 CSAENRQGLTDTQYF TGCAGTGCCGAAAATCGACAGGGCCTCACAGATACGCAGTATTTT
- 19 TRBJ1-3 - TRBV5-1 CASSLGSRGRHNSGNTIYF TGCGCCAGCAGCTTGGGGTCGCGAGGCCGCCACAACTCTGGAAACACCATATATTTT
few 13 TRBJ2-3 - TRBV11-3 CATGFGGTDTQYF TGTGCCACCGGTTTCGGGGGCACAGATACGCAGTATTTT
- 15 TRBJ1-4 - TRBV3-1 CASSQGPLANEKLFF TGTGCCAGCAGCCAAGGACCCTTAGCGAATGAAAAACTGTTTTTT